This TCR beta chain was profiled in a study of PD-1 and CTLA-4 blockade in melanoma. Sequenced by immunoSEQ multiplex PCR; TCRdb stores in-frame clones only, minus some. The table includes some 29,000 clones, around nine tenths detected once. The CDR3 has 13 residues. V was shortened by 2 bases and J by 4 bases, with 10 bases between the two germline ends. Looked up from germline, CDR1 is GTSNPN and CDR2 is SVGIG (reference sequence). The chain joins TRBV30 to TRBJ2-3; D remains ambiguous. The sequences come from CD8+ T cells from peripheral blood, collected before anti-PD-1 treatment. This TCR was sampled from a human donor with melanoma. The CDR3 bases are TGTGCCTGGAGTTTGATAGACTCAGATACGCAGTATTTT. It specifies CAWSLIDSDTQYF.